The clone carrying this T cell receptor beta chain was detected a few times. The antigen is unknown. As it was prepared, the TCRbeta library received unique molecular identifiers. In TCRdb, the PCR reads were re-called with MiXCR into one record per CDR3 protein. The sample includes about 310,000 distinct CDR3 sequences, about a quarter seen only once; the top ten take about 10%. The sample comes from a study of T-cell reconstitution after alpha-beta-depleted transplantation in children. Overall study results and limits: It was newly produced T cells that mostly accounted for T-cell counts and diversity one year after transplant.

V lost 4 bases and J lost 0; bases outside the gene matches: 5. Germline assignment: CDR1 DFQATT and CDR2 SNEGSKA (reference sequence). The CDR3 contains 14 residues. The receptor was isolated from a male patient under 18 who had a stem cell transplant for acute lymphoblastic leukemia, so the T cells may come from the graft donor. The chain links TRBV20-1 to TRBJ2-7, with 8 bases fitting TRBD2. Source: PBMCs, mostly from graft donor cells, taken 180 days after TCRalphabeta/CD19-depleted stem cell transplant. The CDR3 nucleotides read TGCAGTGCTACTAGCGGGCTAAGCTCCTACGAGCAGTACTTC. Protein sequence: CSATSGLSSYEQYF.